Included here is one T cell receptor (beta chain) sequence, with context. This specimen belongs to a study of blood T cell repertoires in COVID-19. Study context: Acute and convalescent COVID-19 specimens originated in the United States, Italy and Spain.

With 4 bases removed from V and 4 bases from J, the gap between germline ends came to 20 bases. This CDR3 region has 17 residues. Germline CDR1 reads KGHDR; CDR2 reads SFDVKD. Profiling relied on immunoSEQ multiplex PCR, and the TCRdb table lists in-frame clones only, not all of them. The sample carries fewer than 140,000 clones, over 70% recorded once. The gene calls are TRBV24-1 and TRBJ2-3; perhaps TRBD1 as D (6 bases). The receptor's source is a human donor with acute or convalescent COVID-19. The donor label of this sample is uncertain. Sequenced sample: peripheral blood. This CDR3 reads CATSESVRVGGADTQYF. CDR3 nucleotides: TGTGCCACCAGTGAGTCGGTGAGGGTTGGGGGCGCAGATACGCAGTATTTT.